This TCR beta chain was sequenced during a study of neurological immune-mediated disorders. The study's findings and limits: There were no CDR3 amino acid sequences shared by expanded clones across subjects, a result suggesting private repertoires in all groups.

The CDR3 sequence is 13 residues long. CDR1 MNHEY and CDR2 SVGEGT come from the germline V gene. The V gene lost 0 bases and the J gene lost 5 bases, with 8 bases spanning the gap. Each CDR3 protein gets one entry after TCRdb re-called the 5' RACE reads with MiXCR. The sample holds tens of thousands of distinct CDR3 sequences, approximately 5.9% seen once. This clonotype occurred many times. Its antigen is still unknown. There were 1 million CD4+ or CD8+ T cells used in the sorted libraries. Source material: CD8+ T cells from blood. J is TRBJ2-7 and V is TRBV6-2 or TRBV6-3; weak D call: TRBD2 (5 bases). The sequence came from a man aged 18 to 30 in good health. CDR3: CASSYSSGNEQYF. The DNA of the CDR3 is TGTGCCAGCAGTTACTCATCGGGAAACGAGCAGTACTTC.